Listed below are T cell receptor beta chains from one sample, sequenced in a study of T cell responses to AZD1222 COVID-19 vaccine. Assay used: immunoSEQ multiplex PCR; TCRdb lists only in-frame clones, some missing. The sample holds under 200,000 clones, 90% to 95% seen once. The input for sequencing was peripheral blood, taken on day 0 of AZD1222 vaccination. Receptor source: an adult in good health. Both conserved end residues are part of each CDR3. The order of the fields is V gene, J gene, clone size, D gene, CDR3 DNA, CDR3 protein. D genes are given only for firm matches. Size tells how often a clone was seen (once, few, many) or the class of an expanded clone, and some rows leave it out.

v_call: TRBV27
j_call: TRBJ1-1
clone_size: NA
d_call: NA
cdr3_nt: TGTGCCAGCAGTTTTCAGGCAGGCAGGGAAGCTTTCTTT
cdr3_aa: CASSFQAGREAFF

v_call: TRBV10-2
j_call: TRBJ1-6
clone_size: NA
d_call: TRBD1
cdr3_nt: TGCGCCAGCACCAGACTTTCCGGGACAGGGGCGTTGGAGTCACCCCTCCACTTT
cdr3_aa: CASTRLSGTGALESPLHF

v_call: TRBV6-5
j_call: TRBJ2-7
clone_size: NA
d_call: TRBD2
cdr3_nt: TGTGCCAGCAGGAAACTAGCGGGGCTTTTTGAGCAGTACTTC
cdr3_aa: CASRKLAGLFEQYF

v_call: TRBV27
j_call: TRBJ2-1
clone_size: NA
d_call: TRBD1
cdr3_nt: TGTGCCAGCAAGGGGACAGGGGCTTACAATGAGCAGTTCTTC
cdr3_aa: CASKGTGAYNEQFF

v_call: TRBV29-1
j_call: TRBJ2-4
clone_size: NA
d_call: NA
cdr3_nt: TGCAGCGGCCTAGGAGAAAACATTCAGTACTTC
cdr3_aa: CSGLGENIQYF

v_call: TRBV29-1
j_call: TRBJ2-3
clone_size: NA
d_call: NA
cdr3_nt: TGCAGCGTTGGGGGCACCTACACAGATACGCAGTATTTT
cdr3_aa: CSVGGTYTDTQYF

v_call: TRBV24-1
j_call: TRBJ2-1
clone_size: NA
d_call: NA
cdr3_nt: TGTGCCACCAGTGATCGGACAACCGGCGGGGAGCAGTTCTTC
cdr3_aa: CATSDRTTGGEQFF

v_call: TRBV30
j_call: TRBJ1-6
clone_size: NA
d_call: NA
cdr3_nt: TGTGCCTGGAATCGTCTAGGACCGAATAATTCACCCCTCCACTTT
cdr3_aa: CAWNRLGPNNSPLHF

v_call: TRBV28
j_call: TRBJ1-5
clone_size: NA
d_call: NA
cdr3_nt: TGTGCCAGCAGTCTAATCTTGACGGGTAGCAATCAGCCCCAGCATTTT
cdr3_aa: CASSLILTGSNQPQHF

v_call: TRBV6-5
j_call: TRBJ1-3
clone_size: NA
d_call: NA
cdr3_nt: TGTGCCCTCCGGGGTCTTGGAAACACCATATATTTT
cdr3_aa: CALRGLGNTIYF

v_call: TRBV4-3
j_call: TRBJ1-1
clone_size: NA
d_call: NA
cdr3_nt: TGCGCCAGCAGCCGGGAAGGACTGAACACTGAAGCTTTCTTT
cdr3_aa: CASSREGLNTEAFF

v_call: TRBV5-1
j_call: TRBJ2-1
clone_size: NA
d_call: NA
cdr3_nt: TGCGCCAGCAGCTTGGAGGGTTGGGGGCTTTTCTCCTACAATGAGCAGTTCTTC
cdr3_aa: CASSLEGWGLFSYNEQFF

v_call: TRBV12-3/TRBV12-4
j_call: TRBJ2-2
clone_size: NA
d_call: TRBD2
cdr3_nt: TGTGCCAGCAACCTAGCGGGGACCGGGGAGCTGTTTTTT
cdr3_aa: CASNLAGTGELFF

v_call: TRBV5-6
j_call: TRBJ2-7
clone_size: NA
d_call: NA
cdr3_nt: TGTGCCAGCAGCTTGGCGGAATGGGAGCAGTACTTC
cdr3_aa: CASSLAEWEQYF

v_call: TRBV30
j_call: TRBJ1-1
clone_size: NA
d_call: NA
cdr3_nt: TGTGCCTGGGTCCCCGGGGCCGAAGCTTTCTTT
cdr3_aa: CAWVPGAEAFF

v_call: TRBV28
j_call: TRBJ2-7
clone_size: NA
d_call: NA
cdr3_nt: TGTGCCAGCAAATTGCCAGGGTCCTACGAGCAGTACTTC
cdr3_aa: CASKLPGSYEQYF

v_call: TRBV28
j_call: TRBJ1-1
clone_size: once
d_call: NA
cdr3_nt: TGTGCCAGCAGTTTCGGACAGCGTAACACTGAAGCTTTCTTT
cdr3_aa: CASSFGQRNTEAFF

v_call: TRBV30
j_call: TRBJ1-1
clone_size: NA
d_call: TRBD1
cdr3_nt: TGTGCCTGGTGGGGACAGTCCAACACTGAAGCTTTCTTT
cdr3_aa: CAWWGQSNTEAFF

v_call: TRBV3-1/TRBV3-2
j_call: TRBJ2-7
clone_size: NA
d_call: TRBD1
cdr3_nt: TGTGCCAGCAGCGAAATTCGGACAGGGAACGAGCAGTACTTC
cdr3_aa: CASSEIRTGNEQYF

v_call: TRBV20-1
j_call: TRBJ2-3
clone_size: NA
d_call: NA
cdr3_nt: TGCAGTGCTTCTTCACCGGGTACGCAGTATTTT
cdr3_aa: CSASSPGTQYF

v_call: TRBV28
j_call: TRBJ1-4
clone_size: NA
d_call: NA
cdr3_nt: TGTGCCAGCAGTTTGGTTGAGGGTCTGAGGACTAATGAAAAACTGTTTTTT
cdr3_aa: CASSLVEGLRTNEKLFF

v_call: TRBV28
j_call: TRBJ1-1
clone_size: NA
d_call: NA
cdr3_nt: TGTGCCAGCAGTTTACCAGGAATGAGTGGCACTGAAGCTTTCTTT
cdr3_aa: CASSLPGMSGTEAFF